A selection of T cell receptor beta chains follows, all from one sample in a study of blood T cell repertoires in COVID-19. Here immunoSEQ multiplex PCR was the method, and the copy in TCRdb shows in-frame clones only, minus some. The table records a few hundred thousand clones, roughly nine tenths of them present only once. Sequenced: PBMCs or T cells enriched from blood (not recorded which). Receptors were obtained from a woman between 25 and 40 years old who had recovered from COVID-19. Each CDR3 is given with its conserved first and last residue. The D gene is left open where the match is weak.

j_gene	d_gene	v_gene	CDR3nt	CDR3aa
TRBJ1-2	TRBD1	TRBV27	TGTGCCAGCAGTTCCCCGCGGTCGACAGGGGCACGTCGTGGCTACACCTTC	CASSSPRSTGARRGYTF
TRBJ2-7	-	TRBV19	TGTGCCAGTAGTATATCCAACCCGGTCGAGCAGTACTTC	CASSISNPVEQYF
TRBJ2-1	-	TRBV29-1	TGCAGCGTTGAATTCGAGGGTACTGAGCAGTTCTTC	CSVEFEGTEQFF
TRBJ1-2	TRBD1	TRBV5-6	TGTGCCAGCAGCCCTGACAGGGTTAGTGGCTACACCTTC	CASSPDRVSGYTF
TRBJ2-5	-	TRBV30	TGTGCCTGGAGTCTAGGGGTGAAGTACTTC	CAWSLGVKYF
TRBJ1-2	-	TRBV5-4	TGTGCCAGCAGCTTGGTTATGGATCAGGGTGGCTACACCTTC	CASSLVMDQGGYTF
TRBJ1-5	-	TRBV5-6	TGTGCCAGCAGCCCGAGGGGGGGCGCAGGGCAGCCCCAGCATTTT	CASSPRGGAGQPQHF
TRBJ2-7	TRBD1	TRBV6-2/TRBV6-3	TGTGCCAGCAGTAAACGGGACAGGCGAATTTACGAGCAGTACTTC	CASSKRDRRIYEQYF
TRBJ1-3	-	TRBV28	TGTGCCAGCAGTCCCTCGAGGATCTCTGGAAACACCATATATTTT	CASSPSRISGNTIYF
TRBJ1-4	-	TRBV19	TGTGCCAGTAGAGGAAACAGGGTTAATGAAAAACTGTTTTTT	CASRGNRVNEKLFF